This TCR beta chain stems from a study of cytomegalovirus exposure and HLA in healthy donors. Primers included in the PCR were 60 Vbeta and 13 Jbeta primers. TCRdb keeps only in-frame clones here, not all; method: immunoSEQ multiplex PCR. Among 70,000 to 95,000 clones, approximately 60% were seen once, and the ten largest hold about 5%. Per the germline V gene, CDR1 is SGHDT and CDR2 is YYEEEE. Between the trimmed V and J ends, which lost 6 bases and 3 bases, there was a span of 13 bases. The length of the CDR3 is 13 residues. Only one count was recorded for this clone. The receptor was isolated from a woman aged 25-40 years in good health and CMV-seropositive. The sequencing input was PBMCs. The chain combines TRBV5-6 with TRBJ2-7; possibly TRBD1 for D (5 bases). CDR3 protein: CASNYRNFYEQYF. In nucleotides, the CDR3 is TGTGCCAGCAATTACAGGAATTTCTACGAGCAGTACTTC.